Each of the 26 T cell receptor beta chains below was sequenced from the same sample in a study of shared clonotypes between healthy human individuals. The protocol was immunoSEQ multiplex PCR, while the TCRdb copy is restricted to in-frame clones and leaves out a portion. The sample lists hundreds of thousands of clones, around 78% occurring once. Sequencing was carried out using PBMCs. Receptors originate from a woman in her thirties or forties in good health. Some clones in this sample may be carry-over from other donors' samples.

This clone was observed a few times. The sample holds other DNA sequences that translate to the same CDR3. This CDR3 is CATSSPSSYEQYF. The CDR3 nucleotides are TGTGCCACCAGCAGTCCCTCTTCCTACGAGCAGTACTTC. The genes are TRBV15 and TRBJ2-7; D remains ambiguous. Trimming left V 3 bases short and J 1 base short, with 7 bases between. The CDR3 contains 13 residues. Germline CDR1 is LNHNV and CDR2 is YYDKDF (reference sequence).

This chain joins TRBV4-2 and TRBJ1-5, with D tentatively TRBD1 (6 bases). V dropped 4 bases and J dropped 7 bases, with 26 bases sitting between them. The germline V gene encodes CDR1 LGHNA and CDR2 YNFKEQ. The CDR3 runs 18 residues. The CDR3 coding sequence is TGTGCCAGCAGCCTACAGCATTACCAACAGGGTTCAAGGCAGCCCCAGCATTTT. Translated, it gives CASSLQHYQQGSRQPQHF.

V and J are TRBV6-6 and TRBJ2-2; 8 bases match TRBD1. Per the germline V gene, CDR1 is MNHNY and CDR2 is SVGAGI (reference sequence). The CDR3 contains 15 residues. Germline trimming cut 5 bases from V and 4 bases from J; bases unmatched to any gene: 6. CDR3 loop: CASSSGQGRTGELFF. For the CDR3, the DNA is TGTGCCAGCAGTAGCGGACAGGGACGCACCGGGGAGCTGTTTTTT.

This clone was found a few times. This chain connects TRBV5-6 to TRBJ1-2, with D possibly being TRBD1 (6 bases). The V and J ends lost 1 base and 7 bases respectively, with 11 bases between them. Germline CDR1 reads SGHDT; CDR2 reads YYEEEE. The CDR3 loop spans 13 amino acids. The CDR3 sequence is CASSLTGTGGYTF. The CDR3 DNA reads TGTGCCAGCAGCTTGACAGGGACCGGTGGCTACACCTTC.

The CDR3 protein is CASSRSTGGYTEAFF. The CDR3 DNA follows: TGTGCCAGCTCACGATCGACGGGGGGCTACACTGAAGCTTTCTTT. V is TRBV18 and J is TRBJ1-1; a possible D gene is TRBD1 (6 bases). The germline V gene encodes CDR1 KGHSH and CDR2 LQKENI. The CDR3 contains 15 residues. Trimming removed 4 bases at V and 3 bases at J, with 15 bases between.

This clone was found once. This sequence joins TRBV7-8 and TRBJ1-4; D is unclear. With 3 bases removed from V and 0 bases from J, the gap between germline ends came to 5 bases. The CDR3 is 14 residues long. Per the germline V gene, CDR1 is SGHVS and CDR2 is FQNEAQ. The CDR3: CASSFAATNEKLFF. The CDR3 DNA sequence: TGTGCCAGCAGCTTTGCTGCAACTAATGAAAAACTGTTTTTT.

The V gene is TRBV23-1, the J gene TRBJ2-1, with D perhaps matching TRBD1 (6 bases). TRBV23-1 falls under the ORF class, with uncertain function. The ends were cut back, 4 bases at V and 8 bases at J, with 15 bases in the middle. CDR3 length: 14 amino acids. CDR3 sequence (DNA): TGCGCCAGCAGTCCCTTAACAGGGAGAGATGAGCAGTTCTTC. This translates into CASSPLTGRDEQFF.

The V gene is TRBV27, the J gene TRBJ2-1; the match to TRBD2 covers 14 bases. Germline lookup yields CDR1 MNHEY and CDR2 SMNVEV (reference sequence). The CDR3 extends over 18 amino acids. After removal of 5 bases from V and 8 bases from J, the junction contained 14 bases not matched to a gene. CDR3 nucleotides: TGTGCCAGCAGTCAACGGACTAGCGGGAGGAGTCTTATCTATGAGCAGTTCTTC. Amino acid sequence: CASSQRTSGRSLIYEQFF.

This chain connects TRBV10-3 to TRBJ2-2, with 11 bases aligning to TRBD2. In germline, CDR1 is ENHRY, CDR2 SYGVKD. This CDR3 is 16 amino acids long. Trimming took 6 bases from V and 9 from J; bases not matched to a gene: 12. The CDR3 is CAIRPTSGREARELFF. Written as DNA, the CDR3 is TGTGCCATCAGGCCCACTAGCGGGAGAGAAGCGAGGGAGCTGTTTTTT.

The chain couples TRBV18 to TRBJ2-7; D unresolved. The V end lost 1 base, the J end lost 5 bases, and 9 bases lay between the germline ends. CDR3 size: 13 residues. Germline CDR1 and CDR2: KGHSH and LQKENI. The chain's CDR3 is CASSPRVGDEQYF. In nucleotides, the CDR3 is TGTGCCAGCTCACCACGAGTTGGAGACGAGCAGTACTTC.

In its sample, this clone was seen many times. V and J are TRBV6-4 and TRBJ2-1; D is ambiguous. There are 16 residues in the CDR3. The germline V gene has CDR1 MRHNA and CDR2 SNTAGT. Trimming removed 0 bases at V and 0 bases at J, with 9 bases between. CDR3 in DNA: TGTGCCAGCAGTGACTCTGGCGTGAGCTCCTACAATGAGCAGTTCTTC. This translates into CASSDSGVSSYNEQFF.

The rearrangement uses TRBV5-1 and TRBJ2-3; TRBD1 matches at 9 bases. Germline CDR1 reads SGHRS; CDR2 reads YFSETQ. Trimming removed 4 bases from V and 3 bases from J; junction bases left unmatched: 6. This CDR3 is built from 15 residues. In nucleotides, the CDR3 is TGCGCCAGCAGCGGTGGGACAGGGCGGACAGATACGCAGTATTTT. As protein: CASSGGTGRTDTQYF.

This clone was seen once. This CDR3 is CASSQGGESEKLFF. CDR3 nucleotides: TGCGCCAGCAGCCAAGGAGGGGAGAGTGAAAAACTGTTTTTT. V is TRBV4-3 and J is TRBJ1-4, with D maybe TRBD1 (5 bases). V lost 1 base and J lost 7, with 10 bases in between. This CDR3 is built from 14 residues. Germline loops: CDR1 LGHNA, CDR2 YSLEER.

With respect to this clone: One base away lies a much larger clone, so this may be a sequencing read error. J is TRBJ1-2 and V is TRBV5-1, with unresolved D. The CDR3 has 13 residues. Per the germline V gene, CDR1 is SGHRS and CDR2 is YFSETQ. CDR3 bases: TGCGCCAGCAGCTTGACCGCTAACAATGGCTACACCTTC. The encoded protein is CASSLTANNGYTF.

V and J are TRBV30 and TRBJ2-5, with 7 positions matching TRBD1. Germline CDR1 GTSNPN, CDR2 SVGIG (reference sequence). The length of the CDR3 is 14 residues. Trimming at V came to 3 bases and at J to 9 bases, leaving 13 bases not matched to a gene. The CDR3 coding sequence is TGTGCCTGGAGCGGGACAGCCCATCTTATGGCCCAGTACTTC. This encodes CAWSGTAHLMAQYF.

J is TRBJ2-5 and V is TRBV28; 8 bases line up with TRBD1. The CDR3 totals 13 residues. CDR1 is MDHEN, CDR2 SYDVKM, per germline. The trim removed 11 bases at V and 5 bases at J, leaving 10 bases unmatched. CDR3: CASGRTGRETQYF. The DNA for the CDR3 is TGTGCCTCGGGGAGGACAGGGCGCGAGACCCAGTACTTC. The whole variable domain, remainder taken from reference TRBV28 and TRBJ2-5, is DVKVTQSSRYLVKRTGEKVFLECVQDMDHENMFWYRQDPGLGLRLIYFSYDVKMKEKGDIPEGYSVSREKKERFSLILESASTNQTSMYLCASGRTGRETQYFGPGTRLLVL.

There are many counts of this clone. The V gene is TRBV7-2, the J gene TRBJ1-4; no clear D gene. This CDR3 comprises 14 residues. V was pared by 5 bases and J by 8 bases, with 15 bases between. Germline-derived CDR1 and CDR2 are SGHTA and FQGNSA. CDR3 sequence: CASSRIPGKEKLFF. The CDR3 bases are TGTGCCAGCAGCCGGATCCCCGGGAAGGAAAAACTGTTTTTT.

The chain has TRBV11-3 and TRBJ2-1, with a possible D match to TRBD2 (6 bases). Germline CDR1 and CDR2: SGHNT and YENEEA. V lost 9 bases and J 9 bases, leaving 18 bases between the germline ends. CDR3 length equals 13 residues. CDR3 sequence (DNA): TGTGCCAGTTCCCGACAGCCCGGGGGTGAGCAGTTCTTC. Its translation: CASSRQPGGEQFF.

V usage is TRBV29-1 and J usage is TRBJ1-2; 7 bases map to TRBD1. With 5 bases clipped from V and 8 bases from J, the junction kept 8 bases outside the gene matches. The CDR3 extends over 12 amino acids. Germline CDR1 is SQVTM and CDR2 is ANQGSEA. The CDR3 loop is CSVNQGVKGYTF. The CDR3 coding sequence is TGCAGCGTTAACCAGGGGGTGAAGGGCTACACCTTC.

The V gene is TRBV7-6, the J gene TRBJ2-2; D not certain. Germline V gene sequence: CDR1 SGHVS, CDR2 FNYEAQ. V shed 1 base and J shed 2 bases, with 5 bases lying between them. The CDR3 runs to 14 residues. The CDR3 sequence: CASSLGGNTGELFF. The CDR3 DNA is TGTGCCAGCAGCTTAGGCGGAAACACCGGGGAGCTGTTTTTT.

The V call is TRBV4-1, the J call TRBJ2-2; TRBD2 aligns across 7 bases. The V segment lost 4 bases and the J segment 0 bases; nucleotides outside the gene matches: 2. CDR1 and CDR2 from the germline V gene are MGHRA and YSYEKL. The CDR3 contains 15 residues. In DNA, the CDR3 is TGCGCCAGCAGCCGTGGACTAGCGAACACCGGGGAGCTGTTTTTT. Translation: CASSRGLANTGELFF.

This chain joins TRBV7-3 and TRBJ2-3; 11 nucleotides match TRBD2. The germline CDR1 and CDR2 sequences are SGHTA and FQGTGA. V lost 4 bases, J lost 2 bases, and 2 bases stayed unmatched. The CDR3 is 15 amino acids. The CDR3 is CASSSTSGNTDTQYF. CDR3 DNA sequence: TGTGCCAGCAGCTCGACTAGCGGGAACACAGATACGCAGTATTTT.

The chain recombines TRBV19 with TRBJ1-2, with 7 bases that match TRBD1. The CDR3 extends over 14 amino acids. Germline V gene lookup returns CDR1 LNHDA and CDR2 SQIVND (reference sequence). V shed 6 bases, J shed 4 bases, and the junction held 8 bases outside the gene matches. The CDR3 here is CASSSGQAGYGYTF. In nucleotides, the CDR3 is TGTGCCAGTAGCTCCGGACAGGCGGGCTATGGCTACACCTTC.

The chain links TRBV13 to TRBJ2-3, with TRBD2 matching over 8 bases. V shed 4 bases and J 4 bases; nucleotides not matched to a gene: 7. Germline V gene lookup returns CDR1 PRHDT and CDR2 FYEKMQ (reference sequence). This CDR3 spans 15 amino acids. The chain's CDR3 is CASSSLAGKSDTQYF. The DNA of the CDR3 is TGTGCCAGCAGCTCTCTAGCGGGCAAATCAGATACGCAGTATTTT.

The V call is TRBV19, the J call TRBJ1-4; D not certain. Trimming stripped 7 bases from V and 8 bases from J, with 14 bases between. Germline-derived CDR1 and CDR2 are LNHDA and SQIVND (reference sequence). The CDR3 has 13 amino acids. The CDR3, as DNA: TGTGCCAGTACCTCGGCTCGTGGGGAAAAACTGTTTTTT. Translating gives CASTSARGEKLFF.

This clone was seen only once. The chain combines TRBV9 with TRBJ2-7; D is ambiguous. This CDR3 contains 14 residues. With 1 base removed from V and 4 bases from J, the gap between germline ends came to 12 bases. Germline V CDR1 and CDR2: SGDLS, YYNGEE. The CDR3 region is CASSVSGPSYEQYF. The CDR3 bases are TGTGCCAGCAGCGTATCCGGGCCGTCGTACGAGCAGTACTTC. Filled out from reference TRBV9 and TRBJ2-7, the complete variable domain reads DSGVTQTPKHLITATGQRVTLRCSPRSGDLSVYWYQQSLDQGLQFLIQYYNGEERAKGNILERFSAQQFPDLHSELNLSSLELGDSALYFCASSVSGPSYEQYFGPGTRLTVT.